Listed here are 5 T cell receptor beta chains from one sample, sequenced in a study of blood T cells in healthy people across ages. A second PCR, run for about 6 to 12 cycles, used a sample-barcoded 5' primer plus a J-beta primer mix. TCRdb analysed the 5' RACE reads with MiXCR anew, one entry per CDR3 protein. The repertoire holds roughly 1,500,000 distinct CDR3 sequences, with around 35% as singletons. Sequenced sample: blood. All receptors come from a woman aged 25 to 39 in good health.

The V call is TRBV20-1, the J call TRBJ1-2; the D gene is possibly TRBD1 (6 bases). The CDR3 extends over 13 amino acids. The V end lost 3 bases, the J end lost 2 bases, and 10 bases lay between the germline ends. CDR1 and CDR2 from the germline V gene are DFQATT and SNEGSKA (reference sequence). The CDR3 DNA sequence: TGCAGTGCTAGCCAGGGGCCCAACTATGGCTACACCTTC. This encodes CSASQGPNYGYTF.

This sequence joins TRBV20-1 and TRBJ1-2, with D unclear. The V and J ends lost 7 bases and 7 bases respectively, with 22 bases between them. The germline CDR1 and CDR2 sequences are DFQATT and SNEGSKA (reference sequence). This CDR3 is 14 amino acids long. CDR3 residues: CSVSPMSQTGGYTF. CDR3 nucleotides: TGCAGTGTCTCCCCGATGAGTCAGACGGGTGGCTACACCTTC.

This chain connects TRBV6-1 to TRBJ2-3; 9 bases map to TRBD2. J was trimmed by 8 bases and V by 0 bases; bases with no gene match: 6. Germline loops: CDR1 MNHNS, CDR2 SASEGT. This CDR3 has 15 residues. CDR3 nucleotide sequence: TGTGCCAGCAGTGAAGCGAGCGGGAGGCCGGTTACGCAGTATTTT. Its protein product is CASSEASGRPVTQYF.

This clonotype was observed a few times. The gene calls are TRBV20-1 and TRBJ1-1; a possible D gene is TRBD1 (6 bases). CDR3 length equals 14 residues. CDR1 and CDR2 from the germline V gene are DFQATT and SNEGSKA (reference sequence). V lost 0 bases, J lost 6 bases, and 14 bases lay in between. The CDR3 DNA follows: TGCAGTGCTAGAGATCCCGTACAGGGTTCTGAAGCTTTCTTT. Amino acid sequence: CSARDPVQGSEAFF.

V gene TRBV20-1 combines with J gene TRBJ1-5, with D perhaps matching TRBD1 (5 bases). The CDR3 sequence is 13 residues long. V lost 5 bases, J lost 0 bases, and 8 bases lay in between. Looked up from germline, CDR1 is DFQATT and CDR2 is SNEGSKA (reference sequence). The CDR3 nucleotides are TGCAGTGCTTCTGGGACTAGCAATCAGCCCCAGCATTTT. Protein: CSASGTSNQPQHF.